These 19 T cell receptor beta chains were all obtained from the same sample, sequenced in a study of blood T cells in healthy people across ages. For the second PCR, which ran for about 6 to 12 cycles, a sample-barcoded 5' primer and a J-beta primer mix were used. Each CDR3 protein gets one entry after TCRdb re-called the 5' RACE reads with MiXCR. Of about 1,000,000 distinct CDR3 sequences in the sample, less than 50% are singletons; the top ten hold over 15%. Sequences were obtained from blood. These receptors were obtained from a woman in her sixties in good health.

As DNA, the CDR3 is TGTGCCAGCAGCTTAGATCTACTCCAACCCTTTAAGTTCTTC. Amino acid sequence: CASSLDLLQPFKFF. The J gene is TRBJ2-1, the V gene TRBV7-9; no clear D gene. CDR1 is SEHNR and CDR2 is FQNEAQ in the germline V gene (reference sequence). The CDR3 sequence is 14 residues long. The V end was cut by 1 base, the J end by 14 bases, with 18 bases between. The whole variable domain, filled in from reference TRBV7-9 and TRBJ2-1, reads DTGVSQNPRHKITKRGQNVTFRCDPISEHNRLYWYRQTLGQGPEFLTYFQNEAQLEKSRLLSDRFSAERPKGSFSTLEIQRTEQGDSAMYLCASSLDLLQPFKFFGPGTRLTVL.

The chain is built from TRBV7-2 and TRBJ2-1; the match to TRBD2 covers 14 bases. This CDR3 has 18 amino acids. V was clipped by 2 bases and J by 7 bases; unmatched bases: 10. CDR1 is SGHTA and CDR2 is FQGNSA in the germline V gene. This chain's CDR3 is CASSLNTGLAGGGNEQFF. In DNA, the CDR3 is TGTGCCAGCAGCTTAAATACTGGACTAGCGGGAGGAGGAAATGAGCAGTTCTTC.

This clonotype has just a few counts. V usage is TRBV20-1 and J usage is TRBJ1-1; D gene ambiguous. The CDR3 loop spans 14 amino acids. Germline-derived CDR1 and CDR2 are DFQATT and SNEGSKA (reference sequence). V was shortened by 6 bases and J by 1 base, with 15 bases between the two germline ends. The CDR3 is CSALPAGSNTEAFF. DNA of the CDR3: TGCAGTGCACTGCCCGCGGGTTCGAACACTGAAGCTTTCTTT.

The rearrangement uses TRBV5-6 and TRBJ1-2; 7 bases are shared with TRBD1. The germline V gene has CDR1 SGHDT and CDR2 YYEEEE. The CDR3 runs to 14 residues. Losses at the gene ends were 4 bases for V and 3 bases for J; bases not matched to a gene: 6. The CDR3 sequence: CASSPIGTDYGYTF. The CDR3 nucleotides are TGTGCCAGCAGCCCGATAGGGACAGACTATGGCTACACCTTC.

As to this clonotype: One junction end does not reproduce the germline sequence, and a read error may be involved. V is TRBV19 and J is TRBJ2-1; 8 positions match TRBD2. From germline, CDR1 is LNHDA and CDR2 SQIVND (reference sequence). The CDR3 loop spans 14 amino acids. The CDR3 region has the DNA TGTGCCAGTAAGCTGACTAGCGCCAGCAATGAGCGGTTCTTC. It encodes CASKLTSASNERFF. The variable domain in full, completed from reference TRBV19 and TRBJ2-1, reads DGGITQSPKYLFRKEGQNVTLSCEQNLNHDAMYWYRQDPGQGLRLIYYSQIVNDFQKGDIAEGYSVSREKKESFPLTVTSAQKNPTAFYLCASKLTSASNERFFGPGTRLTVL.

The chain has TRBV5-6 and TRBJ2-4; 7 nucleotides align to TRBD2. The DNA matches TRBJ2-5 better at its end, which makes the J call doubtful. The CDR3 sequence is 15 residues long. Germline CDR1 SGHDT, CDR2 YYEEEE. CDR3 in amino acids: CASSPWGGRKETQYF. DNA for the CDR3: TGTGCCAGCAGCCCATGGGGAGGGAGAAAAGAGACCCAGTACTTC.

This clonotype was detected a few times. J is TRBJ1-5 and V is TRBV27, with D tentatively TRBD1 (5 bases). In germline, CDR1 is MNHEY, CDR2 SMNVEV (reference sequence). The germline V and J ends were trimmed by 5 bases and 0 bases, with 14 bases remaining between them. The CDR3 totals 16 residues. CDR3 protein: CASSPSRGYSNQPQHF. CDR3 DNA: TGTGCCAGCAGTCCTTCGAGGGGTTATAGCAATCAGCCCCAGCATTTT.

The chain links TRBV7-2 to TRBJ2-3; possible D gene TRBD2, 6 bases. The length of the CDR3 is 16 residues. V was trimmed by 7 bases and J by 2 bases, leaving 19 bases between them. The germline CDR1 and CDR2 sequences are SGHTA and FQGNSA. The CDR3 DNA follows: TGTGCCAGCAACCAGAATGGGGGGAGCTACACAGATACGCAGTATTTT. This encodes CASNQNGGSYTDTQYF. The full variable domain, its missing parts supplied by reference TRBV7-2 and TRBJ2-3, is GAGVSQSPSNKVTEKGKDVELRCDPISGHTALYWYRQSLGQGLEFLIYFQGNSAPDKSGLPSDRFSAERTGGSVSTLTIQRTQQEDSAVYLCASNQNGGSYTDTQYFGPGTRLTVL.

This chain connects TRBV6-4 to TRBJ2-3; the D is unclear. The CDR3 length is 13 residues. Germline V gene data show CDR1 as MRHNA and CDR2 as SNTAGT. Trimming pared 0 bases from V and 4 bases from J, leaving 5 bases between. CDR3 in amino acids: CASSDSGADTQYF. The CDR3 DNA reads TGTGCCAGCAGTGACTCAGGCGCAGATACGCAGTATTTT.

The chain couples TRBV20-1 to TRBJ1-1, with 9 nucleotides matching TRBD1. From germline, CDR1 is DFQATT and CDR2 SNEGSKA (reference sequence). CDR3 size: 14 residues. This CDR3 reads CSEKGQGYSNEAFF. CDR3 bases: TGCAGCGAGAAGGGACAGGGTTACAGTAATGAAGCTTTCTTT.

Only one count was recorded for this clonotype. The rearrangement uses TRBV29-1 and TRBJ2-5; tentative D call: TRBD1 (6 bases). The V end was cut by 0 bases, the J end by 11 bases, with 22 bases between. This CDR3 is built from 15 residues. The germline V gene has CDR1 SQVTM and CDR2 ANQGSEA. The CDR3 nucleotides are TGCAGCGTTGAAGATGGCAGGGGAGAGGGCAATGAGCAGTACTTC. Translated, it gives CSVEDGRGEGNEQYF. The whole variable domain, remainder taken from reference TRBV29-1 and TRBJ2-5, is SAVISQKPSRDICQRGTSLTIQCQVDSQVTMMFWYRQQPGQSLTLIATANQGSEATYESGFVIDKFPISRPNLTFSTLTVSNMSPEDSSIYLCSVEDGRGEGNEQYFGPGTRLLVL.

This chain joins TRBV20-1 and TRBJ2-4; D gene uncertain. The V end lost 3 bases, the J end lost 4 bases, and 4 bases lay between the germline ends. CDR1 DFQATT and CDR2 SNEGSKA come from the germline V gene (reference sequence). The CDR3 totals 11 residues. The chain's CDR3 is CSASGKNIQYF. CDR3 DNA: TGCAGTGCTAGTGGGAAAAACATTCAGTACTTC.

This clonotype was detected a few times. The chain has TRBV12-3 or TRBV12-4 and TRBJ1-2; 7 bases fit TRBD1. This CDR3 contains 15 residues. J was trimmed by 2 bases and V by 6 bases; bases with no gene match: 9. CDR3 protein: CASRGTAYPNYGYTF. The CDR3 nucleotides are TGTGCCAGCAGGGGGACAGCATATCCGAACTATGGCTACACCTTC.

The rearrangement uses TRBV5-1 and TRBJ2-1; a weak D match, TRBD2 (6 bases). Looked up from germline, CDR1 is SGHRS and CDR2 is YFSETQ. This CDR3 comprises 21 residues. Trimming left V 0 bases short and J 3 bases short, with 28 bases between. This CDR3 reads CASSLDPSVGGLFHYYNEQFF. DNA for the CDR3: TGCGCCAGCAGCTTGGACCCCTCGGTGGGAGGTCTCTTTCATTACTACAATGAGCAGTTCTTC.

This clonotype was picked up a small number of times. The chain carries TRBV6-7 and TRBJ1-2, with no clear D. TRBV6-7 is labeled an ORF, and its function is uncertain. V was pared by 5 bases and J by 3 bases, with 22 bases between. The CDR3 runs 17 residues. The DNA of the CDR3 is TGTGCCAGCAGTCTGAAAGGCCGGGTTCCGGAGGACTATGGCTACACCTTC. Its translation is CASSLKGRVPEDYGYTF.

In this sample, this clonotype turned up a few times. This chain links TRBV29-1 with TRBJ1-1; D unresolved. Trimming removed 5 bases from V and 5 bases from J, with 6 bases in between. CDR1 is SQVTM, CDR2 ANQGSEA, per germline. The CDR3 runs 10 residues. DNA for the CDR3: TGCAGCGTTCCCGGGACTGAAGCTTTCTTT. This translates into CSVPGTEAFF.

This clonotype was found a few times. The chain employs TRBV7-2 and TRBJ2-3; TRBD2 might be the D (5 bases). Trimming left V 6 bases short and J 1 base short, with 14 bases between. The CDR3 has 15 amino acids. Germline V gene lookup returns CDR1 SGHTA and CDR2 FQGNSA. The CDR3 coding sequence is TGTGCCAGCAGTTCCGGCGGGTACGGCACAGATACGCAGTATTTT. Protein sequence: CASSSGGYGTDTQYF.

V and J are TRBV2 and TRBJ1-6; D is unresolved. The CDR3 runs 13 residues. Trimming removed 10 bases from V and 9 bases from J, with 16 bases in between. The germline gives CDR1 SNHLY, CDR2 FYNNEI. CDR3 amino acids: CATVGRRSSPLHF. As DNA, the CDR3 is TGTGCCACCGTCGGCAGGCGAAGTTCACCCCTCCACTTT.

V and J are TRBV3-1 and TRBJ2-3, with 7 bases aligning to TRBD2. The CDR3 is 15 amino acids. From germline, CDR1 is LGHDT and CDR2 YNNKEL (reference sequence). J lost 0 bases, V lost 2 bases, and 2 bases had no gene match. The CDR3 DNA reads as TGTGCCAGCAGCCAACAACTAGCGAGCACAGATACGCAGTATTTT. This translates into CASSQQLASTDTQYF.